This TCR beta chain was obtained from a study of T cells after yellow fever vaccination. The study's findings and limits: FACS-sorted repertoires could harbor abundant contaminating bulk-population clonotypes.

CDR3 length: 15 amino acids. V lost 3 bases, J lost 0 bases, and 5 bases stayed unmatched. Germline loops: CDR1 DFQATT, CDR2 SNEGSKA (reference sequence). Each CDR3 protein gets one entry after TCRdb re-called the 5' RACE reads with MiXCR. This repertoire shows about 58,000 distinct CDR3 sequences, approximately 6.9% found once; its top ten account for approximately 41%. In this sample, this clonotype turned up a few times. Antigen unknown. The sequenced sample was CD8+ T cells sorted from PBMCs, obtained on the day of the first yellow fever vaccination. The TCR was taken from a man in his late teens or twenties who received the YFV17D yellow fever vaccine. The chain links TRBV20-1 to TRBJ2-3; the match to TRBD2 covers 8 bases. The CDR3: CSASKLAASTDTQYF. The CDR3 nucleotides are TGCAGTGCTAGTAAACTAGCGGCGAGCACAGATACGCAGTATTTT.